Presented here are 22 T cell receptor beta chains from one specimen sequenced in a study of T-cell reconstitution after alpha-beta-depleted transplantation in children. Unique molecular identifiers were incorporated during preparation of the TCRbeta library. TCRdb used MiXCR to reprocess the PCR reads, holding one entry per CDR3 protein. Of 700,000 to 850,000 distinct CDR3 sequences listed, roughly 15% are singletons. The sequences come from PBMCs, mostly from graft donor cells, collected 360 days after TCRalphabeta/CD19-depleted stem cell transplant. The receptors were gathered from a male patient younger than 18 who had a stem cell transplant for acute lymphoblastic leukemia, so the T cells may come from the graft donor.

The CDR3: CASSLTIQSGQGERTF. CDR3 in DNA: TGTGCCAGCAGCCTTACCATCCAATCGGGACAGGGTGAGAGGACCTTC. The genes are TRBV7-9 and TRBJ1-2; 9 nucleotides match TRBD1. This CDR3 is 16 amino acids long. Germline V gene data show CDR1 as SEHNR and CDR2 as FQNEAQ (reference sequence). V lost 5 bases and J lost 14; bases outside the gene matches: 21.

The table lists this clonotype with many counts. V gene TRBV10-3 combines with J gene TRBJ2-1, with 11 bases matching TRBD2. This CDR3 is built from 16 residues. The junction had 4 bases not matched to a gene; V was cut back by 3 bases and J by 3 bases. Germline V gene data show CDR1 as ENHRY and CDR2 as SYGVKD. The CDR3 spells CAISDSGRGVYNEQFF. For the CDR3, the DNA is TGTGCCATCAGTGATAGCGGGAGGGGAGTCTACAATGAGCAGTTCTTC.

The chain links TRBV6-5 to TRBJ2-1, with 14 bases aligning to TRBD2. The CDR3 runs 14 residues. After removal of 4 bases from V and 8 bases from J, the junction contained 1 base not matched to a gene. Germline loops: CDR1 MNHEY, CDR2 SVGAGI. This CDR3 reads CASSWGLAGDEQFF. CDR3 DNA sequence: TGTGCCAGCAGTTGGGGACTAGCGGGAGATGAGCAGTTCTTC.

This clonotype was detected only a few times. The chain uses TRBV10-1 and TRBJ2-1; TRBD1 is a possible D gene (6 bases). The CDR3 totals 14 residues. Germline CDR1 reads WNHNN; CDR2 reads SYGVQD (reference sequence). V was trimmed by 0 bases and J by 5 bases, leaving 8 bases between them. In DNA form, the CDR3 reads TGCGCCAGCAGTGAGTCTACAGGGAACAATGAGCAGTTCTTC. Its translation is CASSESTGNNEQFF.

This clonotype was found a few times. The chain recombines TRBV27 with TRBJ2-4; D possibly corresponds to TRBD1 (6 bases). The CDR3 consists of 12 residues. The V end was cut by 3 bases, the J end by 7 bases, with 7 bases between. From germline, CDR1 is MNHEY and CDR2 SMNVEV (reference sequence). As DNA, the CDR3 is TGTGCCAGCAGTTTCAGGGGTAACATTCAGTACTTC. This encodes CASSFRGNIQYF.

This clonotype was counted many times. The chain links TRBV12-3 or TRBV12-4 to TRBJ2-1, with 9 positions matching TRBD2. The CDR3 sequence is 14 residues long. V lost 5 bases and J lost 2; bases outside the gene matches: 1. The CDR3 nucleotides are TGTGCCAGCAGTAGACTAGCGGCCTACAATGAGCAGTTCTTC. Its translation: CASSRLAAYNEQFF.

The sample holds a few counts of this clonotype. This chain links TRBV6-1 with TRBJ2-7; D remains unclear. This CDR3 has 15 residues. V lost 2 bases to trimming and J lost 2 bases, with 13 bases between them. CDR1 and CDR2 from the germline V gene are MNHNS and SASEGT. Here the CDR3 DNA reads TGTGCCAGCAGTGAACCAGCCAGTGGGGCCTACGAGCAGTACTTC. Translated, it gives CASSEPASGAYEQYF.

In this sample, this clonotype turned up many times. V and J are TRBV5-1 and TRBJ2-1; 8 bases map to TRBD2. The CDR3 spans 14 residues. The V and J ends lost 4 bases and 5 bases, in that order; junction bases with no gene match: 5. Germline V lookup: CDR1 SGHRS, CDR2 YFSETQ. The DNA for the CDR3 is TGCGCCAGCAGCCCGCGGGGGGAAAACAATGAGCAGTTCTTC. As protein: CASSPRGENNEQFF.

The chain joins TRBV5-1 to TRBJ2-1, with TRBD1 as a possible D gene (6 bases). Trimming took 3 bases from V and 9 from J, leaving 19 bases between them. The CDR3 loop spans 15 amino acids. CDR1 and CDR2 (germline): SGHRS, YFSETQ. The CDR3 loop reads CASSSYAGVNGEQFF. The CDR3 DNA follows: TGCGCCAGCAGCTCCTATGCAGGGGTCAATGGTGAGCAGTTCTTC. Together with reference TRBV5-1 and TRBJ2-1, the CDR3 gives the full variable domain: KAGVTQTPRYLIKTRGQQVTLSCSPISGHRSVSWYQQTPGQGLQFLFEYFSETQRNKGNFPGRFSGRQFSNSRSEMNVSTLELGDSALYLCASSSYAGVNGEQFFGPGTRLTVL.

This clonotype was recorded a few times. This rearrangement joins TRBV7-8 to TRBJ2-7, with unresolved D. The germline gives CDR1 SGHVS, CDR2 FQNEAQ. There are 15 residues in the CDR3. V lost 5 bases, J lost 4 bases, and 18 bases lay in between. This chain's CDR3 is CASSPMSLSAYEQYF. CDR3 DNA: TGTGCCAGCAGCCCGATGAGTTTATCGGCGTACGAGCAGTACTTC. Full variable domain (remainder filled in from reference TRBV7-8 and TRBJ2-7): GAGVSQSPRYKVAKRGQDVALRCDPISGHVSLFWYQQALGQGPEFLTYFQNEAQLDKSGLPSDRFFAERPEGSVSTLKIQRTQQEDSAVYLCASSPMSLSAYEQYFGPGTRLTVT.

The rearrangement joins TRBV25-1 to TRBJ2-7; D may match TRBD1 or TRBD2 (6 bases each). This CDR3 comprises 16 residues. Germline CDR1 is MGHDK and CDR2 is SYGVNS. The ends were cut back, 4 bases at V and 4 bases at J, with 20 bases in the middle. CDR3 sequence (DNA): TGTGCCAGCAGTGCTCAGGGGAGGTTGAGGTCGTACGAGCAGTACTTC. This gives the protein CASSAQGRLRSYEQYF.

The rearrangement uses TRBV10-1 and TRBJ2-3, with no clear D. There are 11 residues in the CDR3. Germline CDR1 WNHNN, CDR2 SYGVQD (reference sequence). The V gene lost 2 bases and the J gene lost 9 bases, with 6 bases spanning the gap. CDR3 protein: CASSEGKTQYF. As DNA, the CDR3 is TGCGCCAGCAGTGAGGGAAAGACGCAGTATTTT.

This clonotype has a handful of counts. The CDR3 nucleotides read TGTGCCAGCAGTGAATACAAAGGGTCTGGAGCTTTCTTT. Protein sequence: CASSEYKGSGAFF. The chain is built from TRBV25-1 and TRBJ1-1; D is unresolved. The CDR3 length is 13 residues. Germline lookup yields CDR1 MGHDK and CDR2 SYGVNS. V was pared by 0 bases and J by 10 bases, with 12 bases between.

This clonotype was detected a few times. This chain connects TRBV29-1 to TRBJ2-7; D unresolved. Germline CDR1 is SQVTM and CDR2 is ANQGSEA. The CDR3 consists of 12 residues. V was trimmed by 4 bases and J by 2 bases, leaving 9 bases between them. Written as DNA, the CDR3 is TGCAGCGTTGTCCCAGGAACCTACGAGCAGTACTTC. Protein product: CSVVPGTYEQYF.

This clonotype was counted between two and nine times. The V call is TRBV10-3, the J call TRBJ1-6; D possibly corresponds to TRBD1 (5 bases). Germline-derived CDR1 and CDR2 are ENHRY and SYGVKD. With 3 bases removed from V and 3 bases from J, the gap between germline ends came to 15 bases. This CDR3 region has 17 residues. The CDR3 protein is CAISDPTESGYNSPLHF. CDR3 DNA: TGTGCCATCAGTGACCCGACAGAAAGTGGCTATAATTCACCCCTCCACTTT.

In this sample, this clonotype turned up a few times. The CDR3 region has the DNA TGCGCCAGCAGCTTGGACAGCGGCTACACCTTC. Its translation is CASSLDSGYTF. The rearrangement joins TRBV5-1 to TRBJ1-2; D is undetermined. Trimming pared 0 bases from V and 8 bases from J, leaving 5 bases between. Looked up from germline, CDR1 is SGHRS and CDR2 is YFSETQ. The CDR3 consists of 11 residues.

The sample holds many counts of this clonotype. V is TRBV29-1 and J is TRBJ2-7; 7 bases match TRBD1. Germline V gives CDR1 SQVTM, CDR2 ANQGSEA. The CDR3 is 14 amino acids. Losses at the gene ends were 4 bases for V and 1 base for J; bases not matched to a gene: 7. CDR3 sequence reads: CSVVVMGQSYEQYF. CDR3 nucleotide sequence: TGCAGCGTTGTGGTGATGGGACAGTCCTACGAGCAGTACTTC.

This clonotype was detected a few times. The CDR3 loop reads CSATGTQNTGELFF. CDR3 in DNA: TGCAGTGCTACCGGGACTCAAAACACCGGGGAGCTGTTTTTT. The genes are TRBV20-1 and TRBJ2-2, with D perhaps TRBD2 (6 bases). Germline CDR1 DFQATT, CDR2 SNEGSKA (reference sequence). This CDR3 region has 14 residues. Between the trimmed V and J ends, which lost 4 bases and 2 bases, there was a span of 11 bases.

The chain couples TRBV30 to TRBJ1-5; D is unresolved. Trimming shortened V by 2 bases and J by 5 bases, and 16 bases separated the two germline ends. The CDR3 has 15 residues. From germline, CDR1 is GTSNPN and CDR2 SVGIG (reference sequence). The CDR3 loop reads CAWSPPLRLYQPQHF. The CDR3 region has the DNA TGTGCCTGGAGTCCCCCTCTTAGGCTTTATCAGCCCCAGCATTTT.

This rearrangement joins TRBV28 to TRBJ2-7; D is perhaps TRBD2 (5 bases). The CDR3 extends over 15 amino acids. The germline V gene encodes CDR1 MDHEN and CDR2 SYDVKM. V was clipped by 4 bases and J by 2 bases, with 15 bases between them. The chain's CDR3 is CASSSPRTVTYEQYF. CDR3 DNA sequence: TGTGCCAGCAGTTCCCCACGGACTGTGACCTACGAGCAGTACTTC. Complete variable domain (other parts from reference TRBV28 and TRBJ2-7): DVKVTQSSRYLVKRTGEKVFLECVQDMDHENMFWYRQDPGLGLRLIYFSYDVKMKEKGDIPEGYSVSREKKERFSLILESASTNQTSMYLCASSSPRTVTYEQYFGPGTRLTVT.

This clonotype was counted only a few times. V and J are TRBV10-3 and TRBJ1-5; D is ambiguous. CDR1 ENHRY and CDR2 SYGVKD come from the germline V gene. V lost 5 bases and J lost 3, with 8 bases in between. This CDR3 has 13 residues. CDR3 in DNA: TGTGCCATCAGTCCGAGTGTCAATCAGCCCCAGCATTTT. Its protein is CAISPSVNQPQHF.

This clonotype was seen repeatedly, ten times or more. The chain employs TRBV18 and TRBJ2-1, with TRBD1 as a possible D gene (6 bases). Germline CDR1 and CDR2: KGHSH and LQKENI. V was shortened by 3 bases and J by 9 bases, with 12 bases between the two germline ends. This CDR3 spans 13 amino acids. The CDR3 DNA is TGTGCCAGCTCACCCAGGACAGTAGGTGAGCAGTTCTTC. It is translated as CASSPRTVGEQFF.